This T cell receptor (beta chain) was sequenced for a study of T cell responses to AZD1222 COVID-19 vaccine. The V end lost 2 bases, the J end lost 1 base, and 5 bases lay between the germline ends. This CDR3 has 13 residues. In germline, CDR1 is MNHNS, CDR2 SASEGT. The assay was immunoSEQ multiplex PCR, and TCRdb's table has in-frame clones only and misses some. The sample holds fewer than 180,000 clones, 92% seen once. This clone has more than one count but fewer than ten. The same CDR3 can be traced to other DNA sequences in this sample. The TCR was taken from an adult who received the AZD1222 COVID-19 vaccine. The V and J genes are TRBV6-1 and TRBJ1-1, with D perhaps TRBD1 (5 bases). This specimen was peripheral blood, taken 28 days after the second AZD1222 dose. CDR3 DNA sequence: TGTGCCAGCAGTGAACAGGGGAACACTGAAGCTTTCTTT. Its protein is CASSEQGNTEAFF.